Following are 24 T cell receptor beta chains from one sample sequenced in a study of cytomegalovirus exposure and HLA in healthy donors. The PCR employed 60 Vbeta primers together with 13 Jbeta primers. Data came from immunoSEQ multiplex PCR; TCRdb stores just in-frame clones and leaves some out. The sample shows about 160,000 clones, about 81% of them seen only once. The sequencing sample was made of PBMCs. The receptors here all came from a woman between 50 and 59 years old in good health and CMV-seropositive.

The gene calls are TRBV7-9 and TRBJ1-1; D possibly corresponds to TRBD1 (6 bases). Between the trimmed V and J ends, which lost 4 bases and 4 bases, there was a span of 16 bases. The CDR3 runs to 15 residues. CDR1 and CDR2 from the germline V gene are SEHNR and FQNEAQ (reference sequence). In DNA form, the CDR3 reads TGTGCCAGCAGCTCCTGGGGGGGGCTTGGCACTGAAGCTTTCTTT. Its translation: CASSSWGGLGTEAFF.

This clone was counted between two and nine times. This rearrangement joins TRBV6-1 to TRBJ1-1; D might be TRBD1 (5 bases). The CDR3 has 15 residues. Between the trimmed V and J ends, which lost 7 bases and 1 base, there was a span of 16 bases. Germline V CDR1 and CDR2: MNHNS, SASEGT. The CDR3 region has the DNA TGTGCCAGCACGCGGGGTGCGGGGACGAACACTGAAGCTTTCTTT. This gives the protein CASTRGAGTNTEAFF.

The chain is built from TRBV7-9 and TRBJ1-3, with a weak D call TRBD1 (5 bases). The V and J ends lost 0 bases and 2 bases respectively, with 11 bases between them. This CDR3 contains 16 residues. The germline V gene has CDR1 SEHNR and CDR2 FQNEAQ (reference sequence). The CDR3 DNA sequence: TGTGCCAGCAGCTTAGCCTCCAGGGAAGCTGGAAACACCATATATTTT. It encodes CASSLASREAGNTIYF. Combining the CDR3 with reference TRBV7-9 and TRBJ1-3 gives the whole variable domain DTGVSQNPRHKITKRGQNVTFRCDPISEHNRLYWYRQTLGQGPEFLTYFQNEAQLEKSRLLSDRFSAERPKGSFSTLEIQRTEQGDSAMYLCASSLASREAGNTIYFGEGSWLTVV.

V and J are TRBV4-1 and TRBJ2-2; TRBD1 aligns across 8 bases. J was trimmed by 1 base and V by 4 bases; bases with no gene match: 2. Germline loops: CDR1 MGHRA, CDR2 YSYEKL. CDR3 size: 15 residues. The CDR3, as DNA: TGCGCCAGCAGCCGGGACAGGTGGAACACCGGGGAGCTGTTTTTT. Translating it yields CASSRDRWNTGELFF.

The chain links TRBV9 to TRBJ2-5, with TRBD2 matching over 12 bases. The CDR3 is 16 amino acids. Losses at the gene ends were 3 bases for V and 1 base for J; bases not matched to a gene: 4. CDR1 is SGDLS, CDR2 YYNGEE, per germline. CDR3 coding DNA: TGTGCCAGCAGCGAAACTAGCGGGGGGCTCCAAGAGACCCAGTACTTC. Translating gives CASSETSGGLQETQYF.

This clone came up a few times. The chain recombines TRBV23-1 with TRBJ1-2, with a possible D match to TRBD1 (6 bases). TRBV23-1 carries the ORF label, with uncertain function. V lost 3 bases and J 4 bases, leaving 24 bases between the germline ends. CDR3 length: 18 amino acids. The CDR3 region is CASSHLPPDSQDFYGYTF. CDR3 coding DNA: TGCGCCAGCAGTCATTTACCCCCGGACAGCCAAGATTTCTATGGCTACACCTTC.

This chain joins TRBV11-2 and TRBJ1-2; D is undetermined. Germline CDR1 reads SGHAT; CDR2 reads FQNNGV. This CDR3 spans 13 amino acids. The V gene lost 5 bases and the J gene lost 7 bases, with 14 bases spanning the gap. CDR3 nucleotides: TGTGCCAGCAGCCCGCCCGGGCGGGTTGGCTACACCTTC. Amino acids: CASSPPGRVGYTF.

The chain links TRBV15 to TRBJ1-2; no clear D. Germline V gene lookup returns CDR1 LNHNV and CDR2 YYDKDF (reference sequence). The CDR3 is 15 residues long. The V end lost 7 bases, the J end lost 8 bases, and 23 bases lay between the germline ends. The CDR3 spells CATKPHGEGGGGYTF. The CDR3, as DNA: TGTGCCACCAAACCCCATGGGGAAGGAGGTGGAGGCTACACCTTC.

This clone was detected only once. V and J are TRBV6-1 and TRBJ1-3, with unresolved D. This CDR3 has 15 residues. Trimming took off 8 bases at V and 0 bases at J, with 14 bases between the two ends. Germline loops: CDR1 MNHNS, CDR2 SASEGT. CDR3 nucleotides: TGTGCCAGCGGCCAAGACTGGAGCTCTGGAAACACCATATATTTT. This codes for CASGQDWSSGNTIYF.

V is TRBV9 and J is TRBJ2-3; 7 bases match TRBD2. CDR1 is SGDLS and CDR2 is YYNGEE in the germline V gene. V dropped 0 bases and J dropped 3; count of bases not matched to a gene: 10. The CDR3 covers 17 residues. In DNA form, the CDR3 reads TGTGCCAGCAGCGTAGGGCTCCCGGGGGGAACGACAGATACGCAGTATTTT. Its translation: CASSVGLPGGTTDTQYF. Using reference TRBV9 and TRBJ2-3 for the parts outside the CDR3, the full variable domain is DSGVTQTPKHLITATGQRVTLRCSPRSGDLSVYWYQQSLDQGLQFLIQYYNGEERAKGNILERFSAQQFPDLHSELNLSSLELGDSALYFCASSVGLPGGTTDTQYFGPGTRLTVL.

This clone appeared a few times. V gene TRBV5-1 combines with J gene TRBJ2-5, with 10 bases that match TRBD1. The germline gives CDR1 SGHRS, CDR2 YFSETQ. Unmatched junction bases numbered 19, after V lost 3 bases and J lost 11 bases. The CDR3 has 17 amino acids. CDR3 in DNA: TGCGCCAGCAGCTCTGACACCGGGACAGGGGTTCCTAGGGAGCAGTACTTC. Translated: CASSSDTGTGVPREQYF. The variable domain in full, with the rest retrieved from reference TRBV5-1 and TRBJ2-5, is KAGVTQTPRYLIKTRGQQVTLSCSPISGHRSVSWYQQTPGQGLQFLFEYFSETQRNKGNFPGRFSGRQFSNSRSEMNVSTLELGDSALYLCASSSDTGTGVPREQYFGPGTRLLVL.

The chain uses TRBV6-5 and TRBJ2-5; 10 bases are a match to TRBD2. The CDR3 runs 16 residues. The V and J ends lost 0 bases and 1 base, in that order; junction bases with no gene match: 2. Germline CDR1 MNHEY, CDR2 SVGAGI. CDR3 sequence reads: CASSYSSGGAQETQYF. CDR3 nucleotide sequence: TGTGCCAGCAGTTACTCGAGCGGGGGGGCCCAAGAGACCCAGTACTTC.

The V and J genes are TRBV13 and TRBJ1-1; no definite D call. CDR1 is PRHDT and CDR2 is FYEKMQ in the germline V gene (reference sequence). V shed 0 bases and J shed 4 bases, with 9 bases lying between them. The CDR3 runs 14 residues. As DNA, the CDR3 is TGTGCCAGCAGCTTAGGCGGGGATCCCACTGAAGCTTTCTTT. Its translation is CASSLGGDPTEAFF.

This clone has a handful of counts. This sequence joins TRBV4-1 and TRBJ2-1; 7 bases match TRBD1. CDR3 length equals 15 residues. V was pared by 0 bases and J by 3 bases, with 2 bases of the junction left unmatched. The germline CDR1 and CDR2 sequences are MGHRA and YSYEKL. The CDR3 region is CASSQEGGSYNEQFF. Here the CDR3 DNA reads TGCGCCAGCAGCCAAGAAGGGGGCAGCTACAATGAGCAGTTCTTC.

V gene TRBV5-4 combines with J gene TRBJ2-3; D gene unclear. V was cut by 2 bases and J by 3 bases, with 7 bases left in between. Germline V gives CDR1 SGHNT, CDR2 YYREEE (reference sequence). The CDR3 length is 13 residues. CDR3: CASSFEPTDTQYF. The CDR3 bases are TGTGCCAGCAGCTTTGAGCCTACAGATACGCAGTATTTT.

As concerns this clone: Other DNA sequences within the sample encode an identical CDR3. The gene calls are TRBV5-1 and TRBJ1-5, with D unclear. The germline gives CDR1 SGHRS, CDR2 YFSETQ. This CDR3 has 14 amino acids. Trimming removed 0 bases from V and 5 bases from J, with 9 bases in between. Written as DNA, the CDR3 is TGCGCCAGCAGCTTGGGAGGACTCGATCAGCCCCAGCATTTT. Its protein product is CASSLGGLDQPQHF.

V usage is TRBV4-1 and J usage is TRBJ2-2, with 8 positions matching TRBD1. The CDR3 has 15 amino acids. The germline gives CDR1 MGHRA, CDR2 YSYEKL. With V trimmed by 0 bases and J by 9 bases, 6 bases remained unmatched. The CDR3 sequence is CASSQEDRASRELFF. The CDR3, as DNA: TGCGCCAGCAGCCAAGAGGACAGGGCTTCCCGGGAGCTGTTTTTT.

This clone occurred once. V is TRBV2 and J is TRBJ1-2; possible D gene TRBD1, 5 bases. This CDR3 comprises 13 residues. Trimming shortened V by 9 bases and J by 0 bases, and 11 bases separated the two germline ends. Germline V lookup: CDR1 SNHLY, CDR2 FYNNEI. The CDR3, as DNA: TGTGCCAGTTGGGGGGGATCTAACTATGGCTACACCTTC. Translation gives CASWGGSNYGYTF.

The chain recombines TRBV25-1 with TRBJ1-2; D is unclear. Germline V gene lookup returns CDR1 MGHDK and CDR2 SYGVNS. CDR3 length equals 12 residues. V dropped 5 bases and J dropped 1 base, with 5 bases sitting between them. The CDR3 DNA is TGTGCCAGCAGTCTGTTTAACTATGGCTACACCTTC. It codes for CASSLFNYGYTF.

The chain recombines TRBV7-9 with TRBJ2-2; the match to TRBD2 covers 8 bases. The trim removed 4 bases at V and 5 bases at J, leaving 6 bases unmatched. CDR1 is SEHNR and CDR2 is FQNEAQ in the germline V gene (reference sequence). This CDR3 spans 15 amino acids. In nucleotides, the CDR3 is TGTGCCAGCAGCTCTCCGACGGGGGGGACCGGGGAGCTGTTTTTT. Translated: CASSSPTGGTGELFF.

The J gene is TRBJ2-7, the V gene TRBV19; 8 positions match TRBD1. This CDR3 region has 14 residues. V gave up 4 bases and J gave up 3 bases; unmatched junction bases: 5. CDR1 is LNHDA, CDR2 SQIVND, per germline (reference sequence). CDR3 residues: CASSRRGQDYEQYF. For the CDR3, the DNA is TGTGCCAGTAGTAGGAGGGGACAGGACTACGAGCAGTACTTC.

V usage is TRBV7-2 and J usage is TRBJ1-5; no clear D gene. V was pared by 6 bases and J by 0 bases, with 9 bases between. CDR3 length equals 14 residues. From germline, CDR1 is SGHTA and CDR2 FQGNSA. The CDR3 loop reads CASRNTHSNQPQHF. The CDR3 region has the DNA TGTGCCAGCAGGAACACCCATAGCAATCAGCCCCAGCATTTT.

The V and J genes are TRBV2 and TRBJ1-5; 8 bases line up with TRBD1. This CDR3 comprises 16 residues. CDR1 is SNHLY and CDR2 is FYNNEI in the germline V gene. With V trimmed by 6 bases and J by 0 bases, 7 bases remained unmatched. The CDR3 coding sequence is TGTGCCAGCAGAGACGACAGGGGCTATAGCAATCAGCCCCAGCATTTT. Translating it yields CASRDDRGYSNQPQHF.

This chain links TRBV6-5 with TRBJ2-2, with D possibly matching TRBD2 (6 bases). The V gene's germline CDR1 is MNHEY and CDR2 SVGAGI. Trimming removed 8 bases at V and 0 bases at J, with 13 bases between. The CDR3 contains 15 residues. The CDR3: CASLFGGSNTGELFF. In DNA form, the CDR3 reads TGTGCCAGCCTATTCGGGGGTTCGAACACCGGGGAGCTGTTTTTT.